This T cell receptor beta chain stems from a study of tumor-infiltrating lymphocytes in oesophageal squamous cell carcinoma. This clonotype was recorded many times. With V trimmed by 6 bases and J by 4 bases, 4 bases remained unmatched. Germline CDR1 reads MNHNS; CDR2 reads SASEGT. CDR3 length: 13 residues. TCRdb ran MiXCR on the PCR reads and lists one entry per CDR3 protein. In the table there are about 20,000 distinct CDR3 sequences, roughly two fifths of which are singletons. The rearrangement links TRBV6-1 to TRBJ2-7, with 9 bases identical to TRBD2. The sequence was collected from a male donor with esophageal squamous cell carcinoma. Sequencing was performed on normal esophageal tissue next to the tumor. The CDR3 spells CASRFSGSYEQYF. The CDR3 DNA is TGTGCCAGCAGATTTAGCGGGAGTTACGAGCAGTACTTC.